This passage covers 16 T cell receptor beta chains from one sample sequenced in a study of spatial heterogeneity in lung cancer. Their antigens remain unidentified. TCRdb re-called the 5' RACE reads with MiXCR, one entry per CDR3 protein. The sample holds nearly 25,000 distinct CDR3 sequences, 8% to 10% seen once. Findings of the study overall: In tumors, expanded intratumoral alpha and beta TCR counts tracked mutation counts.

The sample's time point: sample taken at primary tumor resection. The source was lung tumor tissue, collected at surgery. These receptors were obtained from a male donor with early-stage non-small cell lung cancer.

The gene calls are TRBV12-3 or TRBV12-4 and TRBJ2-5; D call uncertain. This CDR3 comprises 12 residues. Trimming cost V 8 bases and J 2 bases, with 9 bases left between them. CDR3: CASGIGQETQYF. CDR3 nucleotides: TGTGCCAGCGGCATAGGACAAGAGACCCAGTACTTC.

This clonotype was detected ten times or more. The rearrangement links TRBV7-6 to TRBJ2-7; 8 bases line up with TRBD1. The CDR3 covers 14 residues. From germline, CDR1 is SGHVS and CDR2 FNYEAQ. Germline trimming cut 4 bases from V and 4 bases from J; bases unmatched to any gene: 6. This CDR3 is CASSSRDRRYEQYF. The CDR3 nucleotides are TGTGCCAGCAGCTCACGGGACAGGAGATACGAGCAGTACTTC.

This chain uses TRBV28 with TRBJ1-1, with D perhaps TRBD1 (6 bases). The CDR3 is 15 residues long. Germline V gene data show CDR1 as MDHEN and CDR2 as SYDVKM. V was pared by 7 bases and J by 4 bases, with 19 bases between. The CDR3 sequence: CASTFWRNRATEAFF. In DNA, the CDR3 is TGTGCCAGCACTTTTTGGAGGAACAGGGCCACTGAAGCTTTCTTT.

The table lists this clonotype with many counts. V gene TRBV28 combines with J gene TRBJ2-7; D remains ambiguous. Germline V lookup: CDR1 MDHEN, CDR2 SYDVKM. The germline V and J ends were trimmed by 5 bases and 4 bases, with 9 bases remaining between them. The CDR3 loop spans 12 amino acids. CDR3 nucleotide sequence: TGTGCCAGCAGTCCCGACTGGTACGAGCAGTACTTC. Translating gives CASSPDWYEQYF.

V usage is TRBV4-2 and J usage is TRBJ1-4; possibly TRBD1 for D (6 bases). This CDR3 is built from 15 residues. Trimming left V 5 bases short and J 4 bases short, with 14 bases between. Per germline, CDR1 LGHNA and CDR2 YNFKEQ. DNA of the CDR3: TGTGCCAGCAGCAACCTGGACAGAAGTAATGAAAAACTGTTTTTT. This encodes CASSNLDRSNEKLFF.

This clonotype was counted many times. The J gene is TRBJ1-2, the V gene TRBV9, with TRBD1 identical over 7 bases. The junction had 18 bases not matched to a gene; V was cut back by 3 bases and J by 4 bases. The CDR3 has 18 residues. Germline CDR1 and CDR2: SGDLS and YYNGEE. CDR3 coding DNA: TGTGCCAGCAGCGGGGTACCGGTCACAGGGGCCGACACCTATGGCTACACCTTC. Encoded protein: CASSGVPVTGADTYGYTF.

The rearrangement joins TRBV7-8 to TRBJ2-3; D is ambiguous. Germline V gene data show CDR1 as SGHVS and CDR2 as FQNEAQ. This CDR3 comprises 15 residues. Trimming cost V 5 bases and J 2 bases, with 14 bases left between them. This chain's CDR3 is CASSAYRRITDTQYF. In nucleotides, the CDR3 is TGTGCCAGCAGCGCCTACCGTAGGATCACAGATACGCAGTATTTT.

The sample holds many counts of this clonotype. This chain joins TRBV7-2 and TRBJ1-5; TRBD1 might be the D (5 bases). Trimming removed 3 bases from V and 2 bases from J, with 11 bases in between. Germline V gene lookup returns CDR1 SGHTA and CDR2 FQGNSA. The CDR3 loop spans 15 amino acids. The DNA for the CDR3 is TGTGCCAGCAGCTTCGGAGGGACCCGCAATCAGCCCCAGCATTTT. Translating it yields CASSFGGTRNQPQHF.

This chain connects TRBV6-2 or TRBV6-3 to TRBJ2-2; 7 bases match TRBD1. Germline V gives CDR1 MNHEY, CDR2 SVGEGT. The CDR3 is 17 amino acids. Trimming at V came to 2 bases and at J to 6 bases, leaving 12 bases not matched to a gene. CDR3: CASSYPGTEGRPGELFF. DNA of the CDR3: TGTGCCAGCAGTTACCCTGGGACAGAGGGGCGCCCCGGGGAGCTGTTTTTT.

The chain carries TRBV20-1 and TRBJ2-7; the D gene could be TRBD1 or TRBD2 (7 bases each). CDR3 size: 15 residues. Germline V gene sequence: CDR1 DFQATT, CDR2 SNEGSKA (reference sequence). The V end lost 5 bases, the J end lost 2 bases, and 19 bases lay between the germline ends. The CDR3 is CSAGAGDSKTYEQYF. The CDR3 DNA reads as TGCAGTGCTGGGGCGGGGGACAGCAAAACCTACGAGCAGTACTTC.

This clonotype was seen at least ten times. V is TRBV29-1 and J is TRBJ1-2; no clear D. From germline, CDR1 is SQVTM and CDR2 ANQGSEA. This CDR3 contains 12 residues. V was trimmed by 8 bases and J by 4 bases, leaving 14 bases between them. The CDR3 reads CSSDAGTYGYTF. In DNA, the CDR3 is TGCAGCTCAGATGCAGGAACCTATGGCTACACCTTC.

This clonotype was counted a few times. One end of the junction varies from germline; a read error may be responsible. The genes are TRBV5-1 and TRBJ2-2; TRBD1 matches 10 bases. This CDR3 spans 15 amino acids. Germline loops: CDR1 SGHRS, CDR2 YFSETQ. Here the CDR3 reads CASSLDRGSFGELFF. CDR3 nucleotides: TGCGCCAGCAGTTTGGACAGGGGGAGTTTTGGGGAGCTGTTTTTT.

Within the sample, this clonotype is medium-sized. The J gene is TRBJ2-6, the V gene TRBV7-2; D ambiguous. Germline V lookup: CDR1 SGHTA, CDR2 FQGNSA. This CDR3 is built from 16 residues. V lost 4 bases, J lost 1 base, and 11 bases lay in between. CDR3 nucleotides: TGTGCCAGCAGCTCCTCGGTCGCATCTGGGGCCAACGTCCTGACTTTC. Translated: CASSSSVASGANVLTF.

This clonotype has a count of ten or more. This chain links TRBV27 with TRBJ2-2; TRBD1 aligns across 8 bases. The CDR3 runs to 16 residues. With 0 bases clipped from V and 2 bases from J, the junction kept 2 bases outside the gene matches. CDR1 and CDR2 (germline): MNHEY, SMNVEV (reference sequence). Written as DNA, the CDR3 is TGTGCCAGCAGTTTATCGGACAGGGTTAACACCGGGGAGCTGTTTTTT. Translated, it gives CASSLSDRVNTGELFF.

This clonotype was picked up many times. V usage is TRBV7-8 and J usage is TRBJ2-3; D is unresolved. V lost 6 bases and J 5 bases, leaving 6 bases between the germline ends. The CDR3 is made up of 11 amino acids. CDR1 is SGHVS and CDR2 is FQNEAQ in the germline V gene. For the CDR3, the DNA is TGTGCCAGCAGATCCAGAGATACGCAGTATTTT. Translated: CASRSRDTQYF.

This chain links TRBV28 with TRBJ1-2; no reliable D call. Trimming shortened V by 2 bases and J by 0 bases, and 7 bases separated the two germline ends. Per the germline V gene, CDR1 is MDHEN and CDR2 is SYDVKM. This CDR3 has 14 amino acids. CDR3 DNA sequence: TGTGCCAGCAGTTTAGAAGGAGCTAACTATGGCTACACCTTC. Its translation: CASSLEGANYGYTF.